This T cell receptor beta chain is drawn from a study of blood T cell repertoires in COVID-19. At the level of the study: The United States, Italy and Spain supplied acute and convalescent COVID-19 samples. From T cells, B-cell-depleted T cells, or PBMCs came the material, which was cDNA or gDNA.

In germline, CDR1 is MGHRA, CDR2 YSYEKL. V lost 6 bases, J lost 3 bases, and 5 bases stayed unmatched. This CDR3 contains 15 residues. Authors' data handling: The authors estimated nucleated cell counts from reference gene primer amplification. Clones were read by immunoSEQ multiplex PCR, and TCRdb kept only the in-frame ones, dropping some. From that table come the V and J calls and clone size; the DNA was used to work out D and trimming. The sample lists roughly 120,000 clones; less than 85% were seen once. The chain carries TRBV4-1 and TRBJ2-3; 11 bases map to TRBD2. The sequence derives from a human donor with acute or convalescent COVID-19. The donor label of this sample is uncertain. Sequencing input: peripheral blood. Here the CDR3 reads CASRLAGVRTDTQYF. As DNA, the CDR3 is TGCGCCAGCAGACTAGCGGGGGTACGTACAGATACGCAGTATTTT.